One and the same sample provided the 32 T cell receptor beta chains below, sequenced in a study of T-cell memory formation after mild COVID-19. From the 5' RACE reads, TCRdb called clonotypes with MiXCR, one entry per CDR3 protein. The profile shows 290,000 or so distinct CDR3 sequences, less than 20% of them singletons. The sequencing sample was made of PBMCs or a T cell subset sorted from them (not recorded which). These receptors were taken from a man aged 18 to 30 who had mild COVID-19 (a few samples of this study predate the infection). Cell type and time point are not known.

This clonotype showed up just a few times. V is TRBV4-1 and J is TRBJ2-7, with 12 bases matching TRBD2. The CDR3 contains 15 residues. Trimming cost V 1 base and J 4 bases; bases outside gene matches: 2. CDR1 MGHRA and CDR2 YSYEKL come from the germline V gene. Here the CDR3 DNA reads TGCGCCAGCAGCCAAGCTAGCGGGGGGGCGTACGAGCAGTACTTC. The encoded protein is CASSQASGGAYEQYF.

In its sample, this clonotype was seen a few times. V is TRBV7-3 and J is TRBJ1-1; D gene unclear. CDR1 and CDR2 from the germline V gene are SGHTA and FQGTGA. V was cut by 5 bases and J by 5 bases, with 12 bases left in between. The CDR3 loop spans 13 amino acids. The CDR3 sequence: CASSPNVRTEAFF. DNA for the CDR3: TGTGCCAGCAGCCCAAACGTCAGAACTGAAGCTTTCTTT. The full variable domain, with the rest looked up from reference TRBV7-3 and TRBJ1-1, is GAGVSQTPSNKVTEKGKYVELRCDPISGHTALYWYRQSLGQGPEFLIYFQGTGAADDSGLPNDRFFAVRPEGSVSTLKIQRTERGDSAVYLCASSPNVRTEAFFGQGTRLTVV.

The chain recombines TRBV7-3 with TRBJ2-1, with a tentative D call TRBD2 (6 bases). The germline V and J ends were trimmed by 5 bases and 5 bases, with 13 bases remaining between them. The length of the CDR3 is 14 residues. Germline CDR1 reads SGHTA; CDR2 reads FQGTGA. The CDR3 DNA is TGTGCCAGCAGCCCCCCGGGGGTGAACAATGAGCAGTTCTTC. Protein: CASSPPGVNNEQFF.

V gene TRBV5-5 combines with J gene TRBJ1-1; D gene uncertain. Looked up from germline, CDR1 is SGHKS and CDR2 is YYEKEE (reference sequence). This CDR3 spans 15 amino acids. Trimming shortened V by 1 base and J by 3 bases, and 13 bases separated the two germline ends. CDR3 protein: CASSLQRRRDTEAFF. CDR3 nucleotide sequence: TGTGCCAGCAGCTTGCAGAGACGCCGGGACACTGAAGCTTTCTTT.

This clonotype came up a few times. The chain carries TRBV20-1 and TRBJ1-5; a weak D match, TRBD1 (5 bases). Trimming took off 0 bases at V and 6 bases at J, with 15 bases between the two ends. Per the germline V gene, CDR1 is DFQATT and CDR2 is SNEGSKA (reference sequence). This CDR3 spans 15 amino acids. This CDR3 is CSARDSSGYGQPQHF. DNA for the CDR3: TGCAGTGCTAGAGATAGTTCAGGGTACGGTCAGCCCCAGCATTTT.

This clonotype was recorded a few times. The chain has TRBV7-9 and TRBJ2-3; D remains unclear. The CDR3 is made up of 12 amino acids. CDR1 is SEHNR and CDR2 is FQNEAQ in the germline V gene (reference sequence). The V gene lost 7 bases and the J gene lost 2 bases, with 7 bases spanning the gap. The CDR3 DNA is TGTGCCAGCACCCTCAACACAGATACGCAGTATTTT. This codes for CASTLNTDTQYF.

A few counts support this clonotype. CDR3: CASSLGTGEGYTF. The CDR3 DNA follows: TGTGCCAGCAGCCTAGGGACAGGGGAAGGCTACACCTTC. The chain employs TRBV5-5 and TRBJ1-2; 10 nucleotides line up with TRBD1. The CDR3 covers 13 residues. Trimming took 4 bases from V and 8 from J; bases not matched to a gene: 5. Germline V gene data show CDR1 as SGHKS and CDR2 as YYEKEE (reference sequence).

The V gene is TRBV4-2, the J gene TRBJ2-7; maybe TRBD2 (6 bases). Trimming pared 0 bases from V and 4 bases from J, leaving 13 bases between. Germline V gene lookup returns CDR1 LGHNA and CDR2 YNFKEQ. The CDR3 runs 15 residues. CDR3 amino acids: CASSQDGASAYEQYF. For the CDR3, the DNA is TGTGCCAGCAGCCAAGATGGGGCTAGCGCGTACGAGCAGTACTTC.

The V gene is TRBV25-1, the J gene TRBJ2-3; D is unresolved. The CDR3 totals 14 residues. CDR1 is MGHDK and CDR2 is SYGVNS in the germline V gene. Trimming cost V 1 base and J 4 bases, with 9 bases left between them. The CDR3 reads CASSELDSPDTQYF. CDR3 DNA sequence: TGTGCCAGCAGTGAATTAGACTCTCCAGATACGCAGTATTTT.

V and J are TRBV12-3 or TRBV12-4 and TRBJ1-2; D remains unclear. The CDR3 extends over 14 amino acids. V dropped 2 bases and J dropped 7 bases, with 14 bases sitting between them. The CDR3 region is CASSLSARRGGYTF. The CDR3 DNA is TGTGCCAGCAGTTTAAGTGCTCGACGGGGTGGCTACACCTTC.

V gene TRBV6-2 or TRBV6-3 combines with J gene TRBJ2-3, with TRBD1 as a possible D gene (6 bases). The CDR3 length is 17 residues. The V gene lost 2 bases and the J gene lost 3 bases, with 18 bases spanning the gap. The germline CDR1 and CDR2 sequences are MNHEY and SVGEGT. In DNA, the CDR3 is TGTGCCAGCAGTTACGCCACGCCAACAGGGAAAACAGATACGCAGTATTTT. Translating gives CASSYATPTGKTDTQYF.

The CDR3 loop reads CASSQESAQLSGTGELFF. As DNA, the CDR3 is TGCGCCAGCAGCCAAGAAAGCGCCCAACTGAGCGGTACCGGGGAGCTGTTTTTT. The V gene is TRBV4-3, the J gene TRBJ2-2, with TRBD2 as a possible D gene (5 bases). V lost 0 bases to trimming and J lost 5 bases, with 19 bases between them. Germline CDR1 reads LGHNA; CDR2 reads YSLEER. This CDR3 contains 18 residues.

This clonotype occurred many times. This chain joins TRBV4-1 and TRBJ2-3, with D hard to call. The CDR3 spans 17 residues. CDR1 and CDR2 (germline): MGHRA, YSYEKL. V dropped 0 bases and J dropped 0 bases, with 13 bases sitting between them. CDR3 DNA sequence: TGCGCCAGCAGCCAAGAGGGGATACGACTTAGCACAGATACGCAGTATTTT. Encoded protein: CASSQEGIRLSTDTQYF.

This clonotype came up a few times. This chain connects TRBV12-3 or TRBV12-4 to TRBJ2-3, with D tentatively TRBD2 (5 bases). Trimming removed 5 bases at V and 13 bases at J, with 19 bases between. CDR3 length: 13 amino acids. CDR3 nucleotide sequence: TGTGCCAGCAGTCCCAATCGGGGATCCCGGGAGTATTTT. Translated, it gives CASSPNRGSREYF.

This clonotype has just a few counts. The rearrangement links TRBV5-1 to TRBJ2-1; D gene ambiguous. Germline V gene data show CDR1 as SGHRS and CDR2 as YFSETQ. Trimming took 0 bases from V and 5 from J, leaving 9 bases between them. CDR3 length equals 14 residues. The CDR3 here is CASSLVGRNNEQFF. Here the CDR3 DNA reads TGCGCCAGCAGCTTGGTAGGCCGAAACAATGAGCAGTTCTTC. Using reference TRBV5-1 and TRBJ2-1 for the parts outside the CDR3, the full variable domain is KAGVTQTPRYLIKTRGQQVTLSCSPISGHRSVSWYQQTPGQGLQFLFEYFSETQRNKGNFPGRFSGRQFSNSRSEMNVSTLELGDSALYLCASSLVGRNNEQFFGPGTRLTVL.

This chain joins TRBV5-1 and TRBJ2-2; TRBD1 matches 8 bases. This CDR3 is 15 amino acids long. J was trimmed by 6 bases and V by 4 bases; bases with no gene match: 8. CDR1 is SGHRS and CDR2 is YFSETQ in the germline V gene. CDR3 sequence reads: CASSQDRVTAGELFF. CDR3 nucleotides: TGCGCCAGCAGCCAGGACAGGGTCACGGCCGGGGAGCTGTTTTTT.

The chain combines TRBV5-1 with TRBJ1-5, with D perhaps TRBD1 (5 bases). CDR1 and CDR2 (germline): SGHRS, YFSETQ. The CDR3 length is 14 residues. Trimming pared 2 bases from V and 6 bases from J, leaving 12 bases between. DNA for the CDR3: TGCGCCAGCAGCTTAGGGGTATTCGGTCAGCCCCAGCATTTT. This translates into CASSLGVFGQPQHF.

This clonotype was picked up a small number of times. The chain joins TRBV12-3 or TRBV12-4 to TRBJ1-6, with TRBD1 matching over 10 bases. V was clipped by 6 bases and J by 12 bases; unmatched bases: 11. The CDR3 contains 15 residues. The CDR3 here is CASSERTGGRGPLHF. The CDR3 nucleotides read TGTGCCAGCAGCGAGCGGACAGGGGGTCGGGGACCCCTCCACTTT.

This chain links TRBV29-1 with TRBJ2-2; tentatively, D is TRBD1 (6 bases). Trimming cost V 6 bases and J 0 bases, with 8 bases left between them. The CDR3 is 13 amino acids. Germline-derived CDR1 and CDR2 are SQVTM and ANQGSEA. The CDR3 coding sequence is TGCAGCGTCGGGACACCGAACACCGGGGAGCTGTTTTTT. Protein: CSVGTPNTGELFF.

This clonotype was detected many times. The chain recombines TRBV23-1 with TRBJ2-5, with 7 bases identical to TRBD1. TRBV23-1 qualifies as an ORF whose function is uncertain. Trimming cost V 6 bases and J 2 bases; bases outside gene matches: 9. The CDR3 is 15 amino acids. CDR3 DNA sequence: TGCGCCAGCAGATCCGGGACAGAACATCAAGAGACCCAGTACTTC. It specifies CASRSGTEHQETQYF.

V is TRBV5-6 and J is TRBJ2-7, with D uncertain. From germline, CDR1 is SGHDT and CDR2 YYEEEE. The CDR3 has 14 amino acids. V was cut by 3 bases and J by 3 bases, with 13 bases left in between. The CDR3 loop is CASSYSSQIYEQYF. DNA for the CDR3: TGTGCCAGCAGCTACTCGTCACAGATCTACGAGCAGTACTTC.

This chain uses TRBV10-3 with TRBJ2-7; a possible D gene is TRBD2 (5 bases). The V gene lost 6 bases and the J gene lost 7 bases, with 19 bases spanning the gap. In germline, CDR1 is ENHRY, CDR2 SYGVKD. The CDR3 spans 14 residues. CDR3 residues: CAISPRVDYGEQYF. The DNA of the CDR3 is TGTGCCATCAGCCCAAGAGTCGACTACGGGGAGCAGTACTTC.

The chain's CDR3 is CASSLTGTGGVDTQYF. CDR3 coding DNA: TGTGCCAGCAGCTTGACCGGGACAGGGGGTGTTGATACGCAGTATTTT. The V call is TRBV5-5, the J call TRBJ2-3, with 11 nucleotides matching TRBD1. The J segment lost 6 bases and the V segment lost 1 base, leaving 7 bases of the junction unmatched. Germline V lookup: CDR1 SGHKS, CDR2 YYEKEE (reference sequence). CDR3 size: 16 residues. The whole variable domain, filled in from reference TRBV5-5 and TRBJ2-3, reads DAGVTQSPTHLIKTRGQQVTLRCSPISGHKSVSWYQQVLGQGPQFIFQYYEKEERGRGNFPDRFSARQFPNYSSELNVNALLLGDSALYLCASSLTGTGGVDTQYFGPGTRLTVL.

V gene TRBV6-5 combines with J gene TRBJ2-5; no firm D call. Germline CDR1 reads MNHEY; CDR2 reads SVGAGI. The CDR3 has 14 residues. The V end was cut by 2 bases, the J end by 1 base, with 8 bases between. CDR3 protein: CASSYSRFQETQYF. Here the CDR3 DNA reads TGTGCCAGCAGTTACAGTCGTTTCCAAGAGACCCAGTACTTC.

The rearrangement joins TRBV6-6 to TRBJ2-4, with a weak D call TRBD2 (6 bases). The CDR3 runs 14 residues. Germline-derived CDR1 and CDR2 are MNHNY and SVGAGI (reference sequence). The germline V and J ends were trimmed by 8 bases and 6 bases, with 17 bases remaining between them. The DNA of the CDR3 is TGTGCCAGCGCCGATGCTGGGGGGACAAACATTCAGTACTTC. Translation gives CASADAGGTNIQYF.

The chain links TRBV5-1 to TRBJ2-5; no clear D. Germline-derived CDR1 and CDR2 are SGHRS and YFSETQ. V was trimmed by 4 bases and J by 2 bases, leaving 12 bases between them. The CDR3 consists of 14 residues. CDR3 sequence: CASSVFSGQETQYF. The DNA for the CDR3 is TGCGCCAGCAGCGTTTTCAGTGGGCAAGAGACCCAGTACTTC.

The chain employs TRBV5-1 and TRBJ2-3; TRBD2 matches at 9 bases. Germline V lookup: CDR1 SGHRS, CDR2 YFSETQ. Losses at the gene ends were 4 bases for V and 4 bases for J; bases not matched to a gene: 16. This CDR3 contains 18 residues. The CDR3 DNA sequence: TGCGCCAGCAGCAGATCTAGCGGGGAGAAGGGGAGCGCAGATACGCAGTATTTT. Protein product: CASSRSSGEKGSADTQYF.

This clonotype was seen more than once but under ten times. CDR3 bases: TGTGCCAGCAGTACCGCGACAGGGTCAAATGAGCAGTTCTTC. This sequence encodes CASSTATGSNEQFF. The chain couples TRBV6-2 or TRBV6-3 to TRBJ2-1, with 7 bases fitting TRBD1. From germline, CDR1 is MNHEY and CDR2 SVGEGT. V lost 5 bases, J lost 7 bases, and 8 bases stayed unmatched. The CDR3 is made up of 14 amino acids.

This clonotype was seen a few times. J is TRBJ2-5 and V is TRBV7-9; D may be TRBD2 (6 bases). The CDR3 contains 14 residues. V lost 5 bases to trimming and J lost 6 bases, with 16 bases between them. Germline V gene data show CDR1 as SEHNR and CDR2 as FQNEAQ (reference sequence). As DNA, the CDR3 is TGTGCCAGCAGCCCGATGGACTATCCGCAGACCCAGTACTTC. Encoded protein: CASSPMDYPQTQYF.

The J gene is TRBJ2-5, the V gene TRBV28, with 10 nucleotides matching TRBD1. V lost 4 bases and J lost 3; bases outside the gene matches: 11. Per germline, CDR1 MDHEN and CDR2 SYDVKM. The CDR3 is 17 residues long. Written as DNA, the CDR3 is TGTGCCAGCAGTTCCCCATGGCAGGGACAGGGGAAAGAGACCCAGTACTTC. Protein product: CASSSPWQGQGKETQYF.

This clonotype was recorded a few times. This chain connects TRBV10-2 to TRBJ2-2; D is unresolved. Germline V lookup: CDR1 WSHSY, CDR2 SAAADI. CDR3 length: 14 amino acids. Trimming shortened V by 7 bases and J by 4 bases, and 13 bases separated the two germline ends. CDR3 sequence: CASTPDTGTGELFF. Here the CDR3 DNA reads TGCGCCAGCACCCCTGACACTGGCACCGGGGAGCTGTTTTTT.

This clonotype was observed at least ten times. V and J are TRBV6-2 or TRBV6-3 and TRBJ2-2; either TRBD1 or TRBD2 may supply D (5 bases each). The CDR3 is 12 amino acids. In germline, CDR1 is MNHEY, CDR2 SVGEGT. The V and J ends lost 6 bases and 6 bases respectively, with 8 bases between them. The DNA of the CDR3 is TGTGCCAGCAGCCGGGACGCCGGGGAGCTGTTTTTT. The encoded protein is CASSRDAGELFF.